These 21 T cell receptor beta chains were all obtained from the same sample, sequenced in a study of blood T cell repertoires in COVID-19 (dated by TCRdb to about 2020). The method behind the library was the immunoSEQ multiplex PCR assay. As stored in TCRdb, this immuneACCESS dataset retains in-frame rearrangements with V and J assigned. A fraction of the clones does not appear; measured against another copy, unresolved V genes explain less than half of the discrepancy, and the remainder lacks a known reason. Counted in this sample were some 210,000 clones; about 86% of them appeared once. The biggest ten clones account for under 3% of the sample. The source material was peripheral blood. All receptors come from a middle-aged man with active or convalescent COVID-19.

This chain uses TRBV30 with TRBJ1-3; possible D gene TRBD1, 5 bases. The V gene lost 0 bases and the J gene lost 3 bases, with 15 bases spanning the gap. This CDR3 has 16 amino acids. CDR1 GTSNPN and CDR2 SVGIG come from the germline V gene (reference sequence). The CDR3 sequence: CAWSVAGNSFGNTIYF. As DNA, the CDR3 is TGTGCCTGGAGTGTCGCAGGGAATAGTTTTGGAAACACCATATATTTT. The full variable domain, in which reference TRBV30 and TRBJ1-3 provide the parts outside the CDR3, is SQTIHQWPATLVQPVGSPLSLECTVEGTSNPNLYWYRQAAGRGLQLLFYSVGIGQISSEVPQNLSASRPQDRQFILSSKKLLLSDSGFYLCAWSVAGNSFGNTIYFGEGSWLTVV.

This clone was picked up a small number of times. The chain is built from TRBV5-4 and TRBJ1-6, with D possibly matching TRBD1 (5 bases). The CDR3 consists of 15 residues. Deletions cut 4 bases from V and 7 bases from J, with 15 bases between. Germline CDR1 is SGHNT and CDR2 is YYREEE (reference sequence). Here the CDR3 DNA reads TGTGCCAGCAGCGGGAGTCGCGGGACCAATTCACCCCTCCACTTT. This sequence encodes CASSGSRGTNSPLHF.

This chain connects TRBV11-2 to TRBJ2-3, with 8 positions matching TRBD2. The germline V gene encodes CDR1 SGHAT and CDR2 FQNNGV. V shed 5 bases and J 4 bases; nucleotides not matched to a gene: 11. The CDR3 loop spans 16 amino acids. CDR3 bases: TGTGCCAGCAGCCCTCTTGCGGGGGGACGGGCAGATACGCAGTATTTT. It translates to CASSPLAGGRADTQYF. Filled out from reference TRBV11-2 and TRBJ2-3, the complete variable domain reads EAGVAQSPRYKIIEKRQSVAFWCNPISGHATLYWYQQILGQGPKLLIQFQNNGVVDDSQLPKDRFSAERLKGVDSTLKIQPAKLEDSAVYLCASSPLAGGRADTQYFGPGTRLTVL.

The genes are TRBV30 and TRBJ1-2; possibly TRBD1 for D (5 bases). The germline V gene has CDR1 GTSNPN and CDR2 SVGIG (reference sequence). Trimming pared 3 bases from V and 3 bases from J, leaving 11 bases between. The CDR3 covers 13 residues. CDR3 in DNA: TGTGCCTGGAGCGGGGGACGGGACTATGGCTACACCTTC. Its protein is CAWSGGRDYGYTF.

V usage is TRBV7-8 and J usage is TRBJ2-4; 7 nucleotides align to TRBD1. The V gene's germline CDR1 is SGHVS and CDR2 FQNEAQ. J lost 4 bases, V lost 1 base, and 1 base had no gene match. This CDR3 contains 14 residues. The CDR3 bases are TGTGCCAGCAGCTTAGGACAGGGTAAAAACATTCAGTACTTC. Its translation is CASSLGQGKNIQYF.

The chain combines TRBV3-1 (or the pseudogene TRBV3-2) with TRBJ1-2, with D possibly being TRBD1 (6 bases). V shed 0 bases and J shed 5 bases, with 13 bases lying between them. Germline V gives CDR1 LGHDT, CDR2 YNNKEL (reference sequence). CDR3 size: 15 residues. CDR3 sequence: CASSQDVQGGYGYTF. CDR3 bases: TGTGCCAGCAGCCAAGATGTACAGGGAGGGTATGGCTACACCTTC.

V gene TRBV12-5 combines with J gene TRBJ1-2; tentative D call: TRBD1 (5 bases). The germline V and J ends were trimmed by 4 bases and 3 bases, with 18 bases remaining between them. The CDR3 runs 16 residues. The germline V gene encodes CDR1 LGHNT and CDR2 FRNRAP. CDR3 nucleotides: TGTGCTAGTGGTTCCAGGAAGGGGCCCCGGGACTATGGCTACACCTTC. This sequence encodes CASGSRKGPRDYGYTF.

The rearrangement links TRBV19 to TRBJ2-3; the match to TRBD2 covers 12 bases. V was clipped by 3 bases and J by 4 bases; unmatched bases: 5. Germline V gene data show CDR1 as LNHDA and CDR2 as SQIVND (reference sequence). This CDR3 is 16 amino acids long. The chain's CDR3 is CASSILTSGGSDTQYF. DNA for the CDR3: TGTGCCAGTAGTATCTTGACTAGCGGGGGATCAGATACGCAGTATTTT.

V and J are TRBV12-3 or TRBV12-4 and TRBJ1-3; D remains unclear. The CDR3 is 11 residues long. The ends were cut back, 4 bases at V and 11 bases at J, with 9 bases in the middle. The CDR3: CASSSREAIYF. The CDR3, as DNA: TGTGCCAGCAGTTCCCGCGAAGCCATATATTTT.

V gene TRBV6-4 combines with J gene TRBJ2-1; D possibly corresponds to TRBD2 (5 bases). Trimming left V 0 bases short and J 9 bases short, with 15 bases between. The CDR3 length is 15 residues. Germline V lookup: CDR1 MRHNA, CDR2 SNTAGT. The CDR3 region is CASSDSPRRDGEQFF. CDR3 nucleotide sequence: TGTGCCAGCAGTGACTCGCCCCGTCGGGATGGTGAGCAGTTCTTC.

The chain combines TRBV4-1 with TRBJ1-2; the D is unclear. In germline, CDR1 is MGHRA, CDR2 YSYEKL. The V end lost 0 bases, the J end lost 8 bases, and 13 bases lay between the germline ends. The CDR3 extends over 14 amino acids. The CDR3 is CASSQDIVLEGYTF. The CDR3 nucleotides are TGCGCCAGCAGCCAAGATATCGTACTGGAGGGCTACACCTTC.

This clone was seen once. The rearrangement uses TRBV21-1 and TRBJ2-1; TRBD2 was called by the table and not checked on the DNA. TRBV21-1 is a documented pseudogene. The CDR3 sequence is 16 residues long. CDR3 protein: CASSKRGTSGYNEQFF. The CDR3 region has the DNA TGTGCCAGCAGCAAAAGGGGGACTAGCGGTTACAATGAGCAGTTCTTC.

This chain links TRBV7-6 with TRBJ2-7, with a possible D match to TRBD2 (6 bases). The CDR3 totals 14 residues. Germline assignment: CDR1 SGHVS and CDR2 FNYEAQ. V was clipped by 3 bases and J by 3 bases, with 12 bases between them. CDR3: CASSLGGALYEQYF. The CDR3 DNA sequence: TGTGCCAGCAGCTTGGGCGGGGCCCTCTACGAGCAGTACTTC.

The chain couples TRBV7-9 to TRBJ1-2, with TRBD1 identical over 7 bases. Germline lookup yields CDR1 SEHNR and CDR2 FQNEAQ (reference sequence). V was pared by 4 bases and J by 2 bases, with 4 bases of the junction left unmatched. The CDR3 covers 14 residues. This CDR3 reads CASSSTDRNYGYTF. The CDR3 region has the DNA TGTGCCAGCAGCTCAACGGACAGGAACTATGGCTACACCTTC.

The chain's CDR3 is CASRPLAVFNEQFF. DNA of the CDR3: TGTGCCAGCAGGCCGCTAGCTGTTTTCAATGAGCAGTTCTTC. The chain uses TRBV6-6 and TRBJ2-1, with D perhaps TRBD2 (5 bases). The germline gives CDR1 MNHNY, CDR2 SVGAGI (reference sequence). Trimming removed 6 bases at V and 6 bases at J, with 15 bases between. CDR3 size: 14 residues.

This chain uses TRBV3-1 (or the pseudogene TRBV3-2) with TRBJ1-1; weak D call: TRBD1 (5 bases). Trimming removed 2 bases at V and 5 bases at J, with 9 bases between. CDR1 and CDR2 from the germline V gene are LGHDT and YNNKEL (reference sequence). The CDR3 has 13 amino acids. For the CDR3, the DNA is TGTGCCAGCAGCCAACTTGGGGGGACTGAAGCTTTCTTT. Encoded protein: CASSQLGGTEAFF.

The chain carries TRBV30 and TRBJ2-1, with 15 nucleotides matching TRBD2. Germline trimming cut 4 bases from V and 12 bases from J; bases unmatched to any gene: 13. This CDR3 comprises 16 residues. The germline V gene encodes CDR1 GTSNPN and CDR2 SVGIG (reference sequence). CDR3 amino acids: CAWTRGLAGGPKAQFF. The CDR3 DNA reads as TGTGCCTGGACCCGAGGACTAGCGGGAGGGCCTAAGGCGCAGTTCTTC.

The chain has TRBV10-3 and TRBJ1-5; D is uncertain. Deletions cut 6 bases from V and 6 bases from J, with 18 bases between. The CDR3 runs 15 residues. CDR1 and CDR2 from the germline V gene are ENHRY and SYGVKD. CDR3 region: CAISPGSQTGQPQHF. CDR3 nucleotides: TGTGCCATCAGCCCGGGATCCCAAACCGGTCAGCCCCAGCATTTT.

This rearrangement joins TRBV21-1 to TRBJ2-3; the table's D call of TRBD1 was not tested on the DNA. TRBV21-1 is a known pseudogene. The CDR3 covers 14 residues. The CDR3 DNA reads TGTGCCAGCAGCAACCAACATAGCACAGATACGCAGTATTTT. Its translation: CASSNQHSTDTQYF.

The chain carries TRBV6-1 and TRBJ1-2; D remains unclear. The CDR3 spans 12 residues. Trimming removed 3 bases from V and 10 bases from J, with 12 bases in between. Germline CDR1 and CDR2: MNHNS and SASEGT. CDR3 residues: CASSESGRDYTF. The CDR3 nucleotides are TGTGCCAGCAGTGAGTCTGGGAGGGACTACACCTTC.

The chain recombines TRBV28 with TRBJ1-6; D is perhaps TRBD1 (6 bases). This CDR3 spans 14 amino acids. Germline V CDR1 and CDR2: MDHEN, SYDVKM. With 6 bases removed from V and 5 bases from J, the gap between germline ends came to 11 bases. This CDR3 reads CASRRTAHNSPLHF. The DNA for the CDR3 is TGTGCCAGCAGGCGGACAGCCCATAATTCACCCCTCCACTTT.